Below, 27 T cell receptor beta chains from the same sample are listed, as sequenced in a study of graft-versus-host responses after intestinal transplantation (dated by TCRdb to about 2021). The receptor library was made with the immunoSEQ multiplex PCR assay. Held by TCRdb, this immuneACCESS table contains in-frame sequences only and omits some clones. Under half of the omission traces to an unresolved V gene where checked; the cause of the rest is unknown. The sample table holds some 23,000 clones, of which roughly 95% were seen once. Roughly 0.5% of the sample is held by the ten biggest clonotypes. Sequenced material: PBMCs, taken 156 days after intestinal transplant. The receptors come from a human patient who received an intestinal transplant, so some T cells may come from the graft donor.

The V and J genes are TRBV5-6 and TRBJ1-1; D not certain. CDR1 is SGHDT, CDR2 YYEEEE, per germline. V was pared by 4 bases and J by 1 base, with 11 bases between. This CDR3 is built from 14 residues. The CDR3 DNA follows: TGTGCCAGCAGCGTTCTCTGGGGGAACACTGAAGCTTTCTTT. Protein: CASSVLWGNTEAFF.

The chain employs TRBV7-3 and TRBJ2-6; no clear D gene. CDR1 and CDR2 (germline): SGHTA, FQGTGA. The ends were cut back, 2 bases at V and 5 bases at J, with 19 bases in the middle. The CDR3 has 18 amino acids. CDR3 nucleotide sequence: TGTGCCAGCAGCTTATTCGCACGCTTACAAAGTCGGGCCAACGTCCTGACTTTC. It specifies CASSLFARLQSRANVLTF. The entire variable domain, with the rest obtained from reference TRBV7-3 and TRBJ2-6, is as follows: GAGVSQTPSNKVTEKGKYVELRCDPISGHTALYWYRQSLGQGPEFLIYFQGTGAADDSGLPNDRFFAVRPEGSVSTLKIQRTERGDSAVYLCASSLFARLQSRANVLTFGAGSRLTVL.

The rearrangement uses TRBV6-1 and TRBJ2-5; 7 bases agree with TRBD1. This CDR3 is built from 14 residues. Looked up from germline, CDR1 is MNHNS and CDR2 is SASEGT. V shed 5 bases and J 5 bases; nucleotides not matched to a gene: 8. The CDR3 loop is CASSLTGERETQYF. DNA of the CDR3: TGTGCCAGCAGTCTAACAGGGGAAAGGGAGACCCAGTACTTC.

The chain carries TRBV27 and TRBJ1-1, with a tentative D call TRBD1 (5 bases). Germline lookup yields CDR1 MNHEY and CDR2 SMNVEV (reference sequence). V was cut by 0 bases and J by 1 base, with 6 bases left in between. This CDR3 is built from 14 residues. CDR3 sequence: CASSLSGTNTEAFF. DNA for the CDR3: TGTGCCAGCAGTTTATCCGGGACGAACACTGAAGCTTTCTTT.

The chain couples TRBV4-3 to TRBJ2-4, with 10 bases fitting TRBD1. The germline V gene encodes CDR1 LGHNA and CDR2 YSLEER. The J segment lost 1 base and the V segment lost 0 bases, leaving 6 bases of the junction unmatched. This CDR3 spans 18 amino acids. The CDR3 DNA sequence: TGCGCCAGCAGCCAAGAGCCTCGGACAGGGGGGGCCAAAAACATTCAGTACTTC. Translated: CASSQEPRTGGAKNIQYF.

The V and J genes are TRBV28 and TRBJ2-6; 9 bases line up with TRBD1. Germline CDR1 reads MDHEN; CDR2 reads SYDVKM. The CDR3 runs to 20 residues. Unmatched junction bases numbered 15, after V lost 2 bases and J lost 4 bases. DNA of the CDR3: TGTGCCAGCAGTTTAAGGAGTGGGACAGGGCCGGTGAGGGGGGCCAACGTCCTGACTTTC. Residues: CASSLRSGTGPVRGANVLTF.

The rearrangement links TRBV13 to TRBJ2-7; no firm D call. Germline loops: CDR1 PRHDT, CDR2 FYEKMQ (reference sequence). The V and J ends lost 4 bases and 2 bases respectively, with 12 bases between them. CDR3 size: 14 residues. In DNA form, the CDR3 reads TGTGCCAGCAGCTCACACGGAGCGACCTACGAGCAGTACTTC. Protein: CASSSHGATYEQYF.

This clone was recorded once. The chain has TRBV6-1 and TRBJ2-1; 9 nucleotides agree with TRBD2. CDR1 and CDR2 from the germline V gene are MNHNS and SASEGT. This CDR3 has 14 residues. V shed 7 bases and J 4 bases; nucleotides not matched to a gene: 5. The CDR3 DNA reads TGTGCCAGCACTGCTAGCGGGACATACAATGAGCAGTTCTTC. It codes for CASTASGTYNEQFF.

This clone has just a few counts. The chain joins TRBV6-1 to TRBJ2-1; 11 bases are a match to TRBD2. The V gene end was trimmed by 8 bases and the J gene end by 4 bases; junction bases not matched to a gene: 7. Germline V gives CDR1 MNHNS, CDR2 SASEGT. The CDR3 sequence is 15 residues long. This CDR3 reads CASGRGLADYNEQFF. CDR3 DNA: TGTGCCAGCGGTCGGGGACTAGCGGATTACAATGAGCAGTTCTTC.

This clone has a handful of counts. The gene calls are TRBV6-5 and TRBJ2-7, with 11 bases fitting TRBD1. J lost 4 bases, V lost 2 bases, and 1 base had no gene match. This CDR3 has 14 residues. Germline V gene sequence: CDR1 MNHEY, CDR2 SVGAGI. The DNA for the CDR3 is TGTGCCAGCAGTTACGGGACAGGGGGTTACGAGCAGTACTTC. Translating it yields CASSYGTGGYEQYF.

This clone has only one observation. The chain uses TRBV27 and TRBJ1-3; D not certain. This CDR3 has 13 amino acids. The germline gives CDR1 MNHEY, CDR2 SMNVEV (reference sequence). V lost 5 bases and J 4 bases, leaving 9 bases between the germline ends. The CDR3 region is CASSLNVGNTIYF. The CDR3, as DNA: TGTGCCAGCAGTCTCAATGTGGGAAACACCATATATTTT.

The CDR3 DNA reads as TGTGCCAGCAGCTTAATCACGGGACAGGGTGTTAGGTCACCCCTCCACTTT. Translated: CASSLITGQGVRSPLHF. This rearrangement joins TRBV11-1 to TRBJ1-6, with 9 bases that match TRBD1. Germline values: CDR1 SGHAT, CDR2 FQDESV (reference sequence). The trim removed 2 bases at V and 10 bases at J, leaving 12 bases unmatched. The CDR3 totals 17 residues. The whole variable domain, filled in from reference TRBV11-1 and TRBJ1-6, reads EAEVAQSPRYKITEKSQAVAFWCDPISGHATLYWYRQILGQGPELLVQFQDESVVDDSQLPKDRFSAERLKGVDSTLKIQPAELGDSAMYLCASSLITGQGVRSPLHFGNGTRLTVT.

The CDR3 nucleotides are TGTGCCAGCAGCTTAAGTCCGGAGACCCAGTACTTC. Amino acid sequence: CASSLSPETQYF. The chain carries TRBV9 and TRBJ2-5, with unresolved D. V was shortened by 4 bases and J by 5 bases, with 9 bases between the two germline ends. Germline-derived CDR1 and CDR2 are SGDLS and YYNGEE. This CDR3 region has 12 residues.

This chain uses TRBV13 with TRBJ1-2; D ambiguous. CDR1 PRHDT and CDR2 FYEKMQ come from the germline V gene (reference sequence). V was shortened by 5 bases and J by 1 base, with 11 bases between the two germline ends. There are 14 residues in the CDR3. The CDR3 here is CASSPPSVNYGYTF. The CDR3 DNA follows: TGTGCCAGCAGCCCCCCTTCGGTTAACTATGGCTACACCTTC.

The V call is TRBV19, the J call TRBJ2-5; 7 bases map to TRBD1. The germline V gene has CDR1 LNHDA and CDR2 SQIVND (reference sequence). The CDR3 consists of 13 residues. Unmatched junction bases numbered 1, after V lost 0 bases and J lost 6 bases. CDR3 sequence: CASSIEQGKTQYF. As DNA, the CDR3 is TGTGCCAGTAGTATAGAACAGGGGAAGACCCAGTACTTC. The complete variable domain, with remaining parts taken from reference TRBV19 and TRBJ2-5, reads DGGITQSPKYLFRKEGQNVTLSCEQNLNHDAMYWYRQDPGQGLRLIYYSQIVNDFQKGDIAEGYSVSREKKESFPLTVTSAQKNPTAFYLCASSIEQGKTQYFGPGTRLLVL.

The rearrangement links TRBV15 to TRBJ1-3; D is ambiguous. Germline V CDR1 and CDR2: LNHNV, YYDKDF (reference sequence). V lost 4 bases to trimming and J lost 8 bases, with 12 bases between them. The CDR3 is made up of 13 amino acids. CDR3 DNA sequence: TGTGCCACCAGCACAACCCTCTTAGACACCATATATTTT. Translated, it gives CATSTTLLDTIYF.

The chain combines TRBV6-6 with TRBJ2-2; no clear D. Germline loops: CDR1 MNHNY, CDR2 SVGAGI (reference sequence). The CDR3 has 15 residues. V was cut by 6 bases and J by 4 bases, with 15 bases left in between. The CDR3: CASRGFQGPTGELFF. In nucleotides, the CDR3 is TGTGCCAGCAGGGGGTTTCAAGGTCCCACCGGGGAGCTGTTTTTT.

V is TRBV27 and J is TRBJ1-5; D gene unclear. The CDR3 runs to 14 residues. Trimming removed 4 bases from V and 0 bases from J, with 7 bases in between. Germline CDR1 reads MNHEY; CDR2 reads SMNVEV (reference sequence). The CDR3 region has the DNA TGTGCCAGCAGTTCTGGGGATAGCAATCAGCCCCAGCATTTT. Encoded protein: CASSSGDSNQPQHF.

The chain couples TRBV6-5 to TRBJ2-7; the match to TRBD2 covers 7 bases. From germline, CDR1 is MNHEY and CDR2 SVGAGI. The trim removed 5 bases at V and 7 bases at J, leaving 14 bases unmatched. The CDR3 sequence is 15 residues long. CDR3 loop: CASSGLAEAGLEQYF. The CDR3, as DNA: TGTGCCAGCAGTGGGCTAGCGGAGGCCGGGCTAGAGCAGTACTTC.

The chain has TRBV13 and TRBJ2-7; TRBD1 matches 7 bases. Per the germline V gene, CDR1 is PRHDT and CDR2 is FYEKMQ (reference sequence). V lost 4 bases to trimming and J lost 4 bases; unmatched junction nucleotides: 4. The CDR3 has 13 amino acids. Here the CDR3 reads CASSSGQLYEQYF. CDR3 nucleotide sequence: TGTGCCAGCAGCTCGGGACAGCTATACGAGCAGTACTTC.

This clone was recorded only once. The CDR3 nucleotides are TGCGCCAGCAGCCAAGACCGACCGGGACTAGCGGGCCATGAGCAGTTCTTC. Its translation is CASSQDRPGLAGHEQFF. The V and J genes are TRBV4-1 and TRBJ2-1; 12 bases line up with TRBD2. V trimming: 0 bases; J trimming: 8 bases; junction bases outside the gene matches: 8. Per the germline V gene, CDR1 is MGHRA and CDR2 is YSYEKL. The CDR3 is 17 residues long.

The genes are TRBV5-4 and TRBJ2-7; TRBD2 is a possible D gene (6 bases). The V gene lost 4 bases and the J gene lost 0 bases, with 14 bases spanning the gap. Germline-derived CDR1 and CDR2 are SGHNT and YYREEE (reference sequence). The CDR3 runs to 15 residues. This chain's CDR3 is CASSGGTASSYEQYF. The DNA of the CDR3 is TGTGCCAGCAGCGGCGGGACCGCCAGCTCCTACGAGCAGTACTTC.

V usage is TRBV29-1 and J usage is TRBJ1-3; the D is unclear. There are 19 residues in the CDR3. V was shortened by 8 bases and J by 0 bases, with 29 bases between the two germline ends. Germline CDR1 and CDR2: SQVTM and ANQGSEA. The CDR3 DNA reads TGCAGCCTCTTTAGGTCGAGCCGGGCCGTCTCTTCCTCTGGAAACACCATATATTTT. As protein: CSLFRSSRAVSSSGNTIYF.

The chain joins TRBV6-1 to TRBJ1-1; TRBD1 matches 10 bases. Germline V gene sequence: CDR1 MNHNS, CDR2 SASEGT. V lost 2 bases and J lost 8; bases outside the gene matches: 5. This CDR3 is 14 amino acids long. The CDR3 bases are TGTGCCAGCAGTGAACGGACAGGGGGTAGGGAAGCTTTCTTT. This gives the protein CASSERTGGREAFF.

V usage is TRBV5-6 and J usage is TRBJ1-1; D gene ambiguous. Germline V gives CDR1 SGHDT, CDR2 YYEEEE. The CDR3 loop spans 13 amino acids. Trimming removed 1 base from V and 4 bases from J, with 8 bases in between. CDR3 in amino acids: CASSLWAGTEAFF. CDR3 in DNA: TGTGCCAGCAGCTTGTGGGCAGGCACTGAAGCTTTCTTT.

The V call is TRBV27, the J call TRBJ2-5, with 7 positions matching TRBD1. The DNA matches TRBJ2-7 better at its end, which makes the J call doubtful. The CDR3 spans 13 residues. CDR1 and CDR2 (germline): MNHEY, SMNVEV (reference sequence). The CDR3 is CASSLQGPYEQYF. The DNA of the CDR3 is TGTGCCAGCAGTCTACAGGGGCCCTACGAGCAGTACTTC.

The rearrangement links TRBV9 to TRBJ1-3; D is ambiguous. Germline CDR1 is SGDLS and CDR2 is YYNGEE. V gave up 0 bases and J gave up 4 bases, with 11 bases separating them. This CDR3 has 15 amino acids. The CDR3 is CASSVATDSGNTIYF. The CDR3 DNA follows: TGTGCCAGCAGCGTAGCCACGGACTCGGGAAACACCATATATTTT. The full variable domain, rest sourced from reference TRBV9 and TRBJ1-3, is DSGVTQTPKHLITATGQRVTLRCSPRSGDLSVYWYQQSLDQGLQFLIQYYNGEERAKGNILERFSAQQFPDLHSELNLSSLELGDSALYFCASSVATDSGNTIYFGEGSWLTVV.